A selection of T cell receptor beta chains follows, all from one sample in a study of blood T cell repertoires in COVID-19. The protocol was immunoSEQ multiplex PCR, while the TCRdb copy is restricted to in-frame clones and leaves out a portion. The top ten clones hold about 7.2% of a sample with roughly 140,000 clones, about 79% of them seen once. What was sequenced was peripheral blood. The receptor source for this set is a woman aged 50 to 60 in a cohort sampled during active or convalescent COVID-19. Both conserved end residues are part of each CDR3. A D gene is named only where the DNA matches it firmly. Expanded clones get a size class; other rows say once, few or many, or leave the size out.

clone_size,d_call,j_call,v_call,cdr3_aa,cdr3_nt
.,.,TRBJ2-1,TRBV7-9,CASSPRGLPGNEQFF,TGTGCCAGCAGCCCTAGAGGACTACCGGGGAATGAGCAGTTCTTC
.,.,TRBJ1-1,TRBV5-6,CASSLVTGRDSFF,TGTGCCAGCAGCTTGGTGACAGGACGCGATAGCTTCTTT
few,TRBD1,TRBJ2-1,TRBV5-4,CASSLGGQGQYNEQFF,TGTGCCAGCAGCTTGGGAGGACAGGGGCAATACAATGAGCAGTTCTTC
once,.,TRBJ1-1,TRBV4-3,CASSQDLGPQGTEAFF,TGCGCCAGCAGCCAAGATCTGGGGCCGCAGGGCACTGAAGCTTTCTTT
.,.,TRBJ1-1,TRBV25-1,CASSEGLGTEAFF,TGTGCCAGCAGTGAGGGGCTCGGAACTGAAGCTTTCTTT
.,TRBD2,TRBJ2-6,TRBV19,CASSEGLASGANVLTF,TGTGCCAGTAGTGAGGGACTAGCGTCTGGGGCCAACGTCCTGACTTTC
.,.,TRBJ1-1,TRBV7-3,CASSLIGGSTEAFF,TGTGCCAGCAGCTTAATCGGGGGTAGCACTGAAGCTTTCTTT
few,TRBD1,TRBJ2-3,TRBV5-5,CASSSLTGTGLPDTQYF,TGTGCCAGCAGCTCATTAACCGGGACAGGGTTACCAGATACGCAGTATTTT
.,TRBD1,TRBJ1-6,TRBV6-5,CASSYQDRGYVSLHF,TGTGCCAGCAGTTACCAGGACAGGGGTTATGTGTCCCTCCACTTT
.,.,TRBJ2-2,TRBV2,CASSEQETGELFF,TGTGCCAGCAGTGAACAGGAAACCGGGGAGCTGTTTTTT
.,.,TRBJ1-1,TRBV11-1,CASRHSPQGNTEAFF,TGTGCCAGCAGGCACAGCCCACAGGGGAACACTGAAGCTTTCTTT
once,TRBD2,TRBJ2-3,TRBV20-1,CSASWERGGGTDTQYF,TGCAGTGCTAGTTGGGAGCGGGGGGGCGGCACAGATACGCAGTATTTT
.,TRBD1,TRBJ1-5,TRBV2,CASSNDRGLKPQHF,TGTGCCAGCAGTAACGACAGGGGGCTTAAGCCCCAGCATTTT
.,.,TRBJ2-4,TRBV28,CASRELAKNIQYF,TGTGCCAGCCGGGAGTTAGCCAAAAACATTCAGTACTTC
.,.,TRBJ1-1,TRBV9,CASSPFSGIGTEAFF,TGTGCCAGCAGCCCATTTTCAGGGATAGGGACTGAAGCTTTCTTT
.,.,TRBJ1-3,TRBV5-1,CASSAQVGNTIYF,TGCGCCAGCAGCGCCCAGGTTGGAAACACCATATATTTT
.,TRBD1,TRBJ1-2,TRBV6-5,CASSFGSFGQGDGYTF,TGTGCCAGCAGTTTCGGATCCTTCGGACAGGGCGATGGCTACACCTTC
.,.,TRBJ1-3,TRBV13,CASSFLAGASGNTIYF,TGTGCCAGCAGCTTTTTGGCAGGGGCCTCTGGAAACACCATATATTTT
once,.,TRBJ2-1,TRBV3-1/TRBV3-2,CASSQGTLSSGYNEQFF,TGTGCCAGCAGCCAAGGTACCCTCAGTTCGGGCTACAATGAGCAGTTCTTC
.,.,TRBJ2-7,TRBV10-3,CAISEGTTYYEQYF,TGTGCCATCAGTGAGGGGACAACGTACTACGAGCAGTACTTC
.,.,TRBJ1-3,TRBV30,CAWSQGSGNTIYF,TGTGCCTGGAGTCAGGGCTCTGGAAACACCATATATTTT
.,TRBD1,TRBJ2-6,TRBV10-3,CAISDQGAGSSGANVLTF,TGTGCCATCAGTGACCAGGGGGCTGGTTCCTCTGGGGCCAACGTCCTGACTTTC
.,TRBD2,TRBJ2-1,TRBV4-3,CASSLIAGDYNEQFF,TGCGCCAGCAGCCTTATAGCGGGGGACTACAATGAGCAGTTCTTC
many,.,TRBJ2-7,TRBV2,CASKVGPDTYEQYF,TGTGCCAGCAAGGTGGGGCCAGACACCTACGAGCAGTACTTC
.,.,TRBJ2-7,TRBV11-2,CASRGNGDEQYF,TGTGCCAGCAGGGGGAACGGGGACGAGCAGTACTTC
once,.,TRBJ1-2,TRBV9,CASSVGQGYGYTF,TGTGCCAGCAGCGTAGGGCAGGGCTATGGCTACACCTTC
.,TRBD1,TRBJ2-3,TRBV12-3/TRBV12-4,CASTLGDRGYF,TGTGCCAGCACCTTAGGGGACAGGGGGTATTTT
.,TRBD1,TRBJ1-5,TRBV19,CASSRRQGSTNQPQHF,TGTGCCAGTAGTCGACGACAGGGGTCTACGAATCAGCCCCAGCATTTT
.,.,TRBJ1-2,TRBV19,CASNRDTLFGYTF,TGTGCCAGTAATCGGGACACGCTATTCGGCTACACCTTC
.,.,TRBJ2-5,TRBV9,CASSVDRRGWETQYF,TGTGCCAGCAGCGTAGATCGAAGGGGGTGGGAGACCCAGTACTTC
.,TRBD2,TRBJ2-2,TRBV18,CASSPGLAGVITGELFF,TGTGCCAGCTCACCAGGACTAGCGGGGGTGATCACCGGGGAGCTGTTTTTT
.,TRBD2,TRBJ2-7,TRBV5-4,CASSAPGGLAGGEQYF,TGTGCCAGCAGCGCCCCCGGGGGACTAGCGGGGGGAGAGCAGTACTTC
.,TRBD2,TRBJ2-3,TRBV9,CASSVLAGANTDTQYF,TGTGCCAGCAGCGTTCTAGCGGGGGCCAACACAGATACGCAGTATTTT
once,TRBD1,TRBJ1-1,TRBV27,CASRLGQYGTEAFF,TGTGCCAGCAGGCTGGGACAGTATGGCACTGAAGCTTTCTTT
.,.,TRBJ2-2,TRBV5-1,CASSPRVASDTGELFF,TGCGCCAGCAGCCCACGGGTAGCCAGTGACACCGGGGAGCTGTTTTTT
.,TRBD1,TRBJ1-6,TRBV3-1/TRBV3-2,CASSRTGSDSPLHF,TGTGCCAGCAGCCGGACAGGGTCGGATTCACCCCTCCACTTT
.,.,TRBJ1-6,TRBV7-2,CASSLTDNSYNSPLHF,TGTGCCAGCAGCTTGACAGACAACTCCTATAATTCACCCCTCCACTTT
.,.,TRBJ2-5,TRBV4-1,CASSHPEETQYF,TGCGCCAGCAGCCATCCCGAAGAGACCCAGTACTTC
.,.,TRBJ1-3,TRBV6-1,CASSESAAGSGNTIYF,TGTGCCAGCAGTGAATCCGCCGCGGGCTCTGGAAACACCATATATTTT
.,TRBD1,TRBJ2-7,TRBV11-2,CASSSGTGGSYEQYF,TGTGCCAGCAGCTCCGGGACAGGGGGCTCATACGAGCAGTACTTC
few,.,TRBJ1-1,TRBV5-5,CASSPLGQTEAFF,TGTGCCAGCAGCCCCTTGGGGCAGACTGAAGCTTTCTTT
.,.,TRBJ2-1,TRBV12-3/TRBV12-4,CASTEHNEQFF,TGTGCCAGCACGGAGCATAATGAGCAGTTCTTC
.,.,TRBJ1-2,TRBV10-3,CAISPTETGNYGYTF,TGTGCCATCAGTCCTACGGAAACCGGGAACTATGGCTACACCTTC
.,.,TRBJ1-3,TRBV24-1,CATSDTGQWDTIYF,TGTGCCACCAGTGATACGGGACAATGGGACACCATATATTTT
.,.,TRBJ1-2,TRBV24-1,CATSEGLGYGYTF,TGTGCCACCAGTGAGGGGCTTGGCTATGGCTACACCTTC
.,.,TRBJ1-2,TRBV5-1,CASAHTGYGYTF,TGCGCCAGCGCTCACACAGGGTATGGCTACACCTTC
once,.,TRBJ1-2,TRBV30,CAWSLPGANYGYTF,TGTGCCTGGAGCCTTCCGGGAGCTAACTATGGCTACACCTTC
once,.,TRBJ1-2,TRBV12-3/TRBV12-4,CASTPEGGRGYTF,TGTGCCAGCACCCCAGAGGGTGGTAGGGGCTACACCTTC
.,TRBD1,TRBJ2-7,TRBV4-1,CASSQPTGAYEQYF,TGCGCCAGCAGCCAACCAACAGGGGCCTACGAGCAGTACTTC
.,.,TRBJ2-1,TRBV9,CASSVRPDSTEQFF,TGTGCCAGCAGCGTGAGACCGGACTCCACAGAGCAGTTCTTC
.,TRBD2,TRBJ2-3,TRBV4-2,CASSPKTSGGTDTQYF,TGTGCCAGCAGCCCCAAAACTAGCGGGGGAACAGATACGCAGTATTTT
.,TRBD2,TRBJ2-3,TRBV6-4,CASSASGGADTQYF,TGTGCCAGCAGTGCTAGCGGGGGGGCAGATACGCAGTATTTT
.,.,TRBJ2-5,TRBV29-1,CSVEVWRSQETQYF,TGCAGCGTTGAAGTCTGGCGGTCCCAAGAGACCCAGTACTTC
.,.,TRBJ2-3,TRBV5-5,CASSPPPRTLSTDTQYF,TGTGCCAGCAGCCCCCCTCCCCGGACACTGAGCACAGATACGCAGTATTTT
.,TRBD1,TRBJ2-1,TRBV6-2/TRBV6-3,CASSIPGQSYNEQFF,TGTGCCAGCAGTATACCGGGACAGTCCTACAATGAGCAGTTCTTC
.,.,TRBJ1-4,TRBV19,CASSKGYLQTVNEKLFF,TGTGCCAGTAGTAAAGGATATCTACAGACAGTTAATGAAAAACTGTTTTTT
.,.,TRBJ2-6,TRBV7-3,CASSPGANVLTF,TGTGCCAGCAGTCCAGGGGCCAACGTCCTGACTTTC
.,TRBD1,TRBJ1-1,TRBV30,CACPRPQGAWTEAFF,TGTGCCTGTCCTCGCCCCCAGGGGGCGTGGACTGAAGCTTTCTTT
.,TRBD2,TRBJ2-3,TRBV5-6,CASSWGTAPRGGTDTQYF,TGTGCCAGCAGCTGGGGGACCGCTCCTCGGGGGGGCACAGATACGCAGTATTTT